The next 24 T cell receptor beta chains were all read from a single sample in a study of blood T cell repertoires in COVID-19. Clones were sequenced by immunoSEQ multiplex PCR, and TCRdb holds only the in-frame ones, with some missing. The repertoire holds some 71,000 clones, with 84% as singletons. The source material was peripheral blood. Source of these receptors: a woman aged 50 to 60 with acute or convalescent COVID-19.

This clone has more than one count but fewer than ten. This CDR3 reads CASSSVWGTEAFF. Written as DNA, the CDR3 is TGTGCCAGCAGCTCCGTTTGGGGGACAGAAGCTTTCTTT. The chain joins TRBV7-2 to TRBJ1-1; D perhaps matches TRBD1 (6 bases). The CDR3 covers 13 residues. Germline CDR1 reads SGHTA; CDR2 reads FQGNSA. V was clipped by 4 bases and J by 8 bases, with 14 bases between them.

J is TRBJ2-3 and V is TRBV6-2 or TRBV6-3, with 8 bases that match TRBD2. Germline-derived CDR1 and CDR2 are MNHEY and SVGEGT. CDR3 length: 15 residues. Unmatched junction bases numbered 13, after V lost 4 bases and J lost 10 bases. The CDR3 region is CASSLRASGGGSQYF. The CDR3 bases are TGTGCCAGCAGTTTACGGGCCAGCGGGGGAGGGTCGCAGTATTTT.

The chain recombines TRBV6-5 with TRBJ1-5, with a weak D call TRBD1 (6 bases). Trimming took 4 bases from V and 4 from J, leaving 11 bases between them. CDR1 and CDR2 (germline): MNHEY, SVGAGI. There are 14 residues in the CDR3. The CDR3 DNA reads TGTGCCAGCAGTTTACAGGGACCAAATCAGCCCCAGCATTTT. This sequence encodes CASSLQGPNQPQHF.

A few counts support this clone. The V and J genes are TRBV6-5 and TRBJ2-3; no clear D gene. Germline V gene lookup returns CDR1 MNHEY and CDR2 SVGAGI. Trimming removed 6 bases from V and 2 bases from J, with 12 bases in between. This CDR3 comprises 14 residues. The CDR3 protein is CASRVAEATDTQYF. CDR3 bases: TGTGCCAGCAGGGTGGCGGAAGCCACAGATACGCAGTATTTT.

The CDR3 DNA follows: TGTGCCAGCAGCCCGACAGGGGACTATAATTCACCCCTCCACTTT. Protein sequence: CASSPTGDYNSPLHF. The V call is TRBV25-1, the J call TRBJ1-6, with 8 bases matching TRBD1. With 6 bases clipped from V and 3 bases from J, the junction kept 4 bases outside the gene matches. This CDR3 is built from 15 residues. From germline, CDR1 is MGHDK and CDR2 SYGVNS.

CDR3 in amino acids: CASSSTGTGFEKLFF. In DNA, the CDR3 is TGTGCCAGCAGCTCGACCGGGACAGGGTTTGAAAAACTGTTTTTT. J is TRBJ1-4 and V is TRBV9; 9 nucleotides match TRBD1. This CDR3 is 15 amino acids long. Germline trimming cut 4 bases from V and 7 bases from J; bases unmatched to any gene: 8. CDR1 and CDR2 (germline): SGDLS, YYNGEE. Together with reference TRBV9 and TRBJ1-4, the CDR3 gives the full variable domain: DSGVTQTPKHLITATGQRVTLRCSPRSGDLSVYWYQQSLDQGLQFLIQYYNGEERAKGNILERFSAQQFPDLHSELNLSSLELGDSALYFCASSSTGTGFEKLFFGSGTQLSVL.

This chain links TRBV2 with TRBJ1-6; no clear D. The CDR3 sequence is 13 residues long. Trimming stripped 6 bases from V and 6 bases from J, with 9 bases between. In germline, CDR1 is SNHLY, CDR2 FYNNEI. The CDR3 protein is CASRREGNSPLHF. CDR3 nucleotides: TGTGCCAGCAGGCGGGAGGGTAATTCACCCCTCCACTTT. Combining the CDR3 with reference TRBV2 and TRBJ1-6 gives the whole variable domain EPEVTQTPSHQVTQMGQEVILRCVPISNHLYFYWYRQILGQKVEFLVSFYNNEISEKSEIFDDQFSVERPDGSNFTLKIRSTKLEDSAMYFCASRREGNSPLHFGNGTRLTVT.

This chain uses TRBV5-6 with TRBJ2-2, with 7 bases lining up with TRBD1. This CDR3 contains 15 residues. Germline-derived CDR1 and CDR2 are SGHDT and YYEEEE. Trimming removed 4 bases from V and 4 bases from J; junction bases left unmatched: 7. The CDR3 sequence is CASSLGDRTTGELFF. Here the CDR3 DNA reads TGTGCCAGCAGCCTAGGGGACAGAACCACCGGGGAGCTGTTTTTT.

This sequence joins TRBV25-1 and TRBJ2-5; 12 positions agree with TRBD2. Germline V CDR1 and CDR2: MGHDK, SYGVNS. V lost 3 bases to trimming and J lost 5 bases; unmatched junction nucleotides: 7. The CDR3 is 16 residues long. This CDR3 is CASSDGLAGSLETQYF. CDR3 bases: TGTGCCAGCAGTGATGGACTAGCGGGATCCTTGGAGACCCAGTACTTC.

The chain has TRBV9 and TRBJ2-5; 7 bases are a match to TRBD1. The germline V gene has CDR1 SGDLS and CDR2 YYNGEE. The CDR3 sequence is 14 residues long. Trimming at V came to 1 base and at J to 4 bases, leaving 4 bases not matched to a gene. The CDR3 spells CASSVWDSPETQYF. CDR3 sequence (DNA): TGTGCCAGCAGCGTATGGGACAGCCCAGAGACCCAGTACTTC.

The chain uses TRBV7-2 and TRBJ2-3, with D possibly being TRBD2 (6 bases). This CDR3 contains 14 residues. The germline V gene has CDR1 SGHTA and CDR2 FQGNSA. The ends were cut back, 5 bases at V and 2 bases at J, with 11 bases in the middle. CDR3 nucleotide sequence: TGTGCCAGCAGCAACGCGGGACTCACAGATACGCAGTATTTT. Translation: CASSNAGLTDTQYF.

The chain employs TRBV9 and TRBJ2-3; TRBD1 might be the D (6 bases). The V end was cut by 1 base, the J end by 6 bases, with 15 bases between. Per germline, CDR1 SGDLS and CDR2 YYNGEE. This CDR3 is built from 15 residues. The chain's CDR3 is CASSVRQDLRDTQYF. In DNA, the CDR3 is TGTGCCAGCAGCGTAAGACAGGACCTGAGGGATACGCAGTATTTT.

The J gene is TRBJ1-1, the V gene TRBV30, with 8 bases lining up with TRBD1. CDR1 is GTSNPN, CDR2 SVGIG, per germline (reference sequence). The CDR3 is 16 residues long. V trimming: 0 bases; J trimming: 1 base; junction bases outside the gene matches: 7. CDR3: CAWSVRTGGGNTEAFF. CDR3 sequence (DNA): TGTGCCTGGAGTGTACGTACAGGGGGGGGGAACACTGAAGCTTTCTTT.

This clone was seen more than once but under ten times. The rearrangement uses TRBV5-5 and TRBJ2-7; D perhaps matches TRBD2 (5 bases). Germline CDR1 SGHKS, CDR2 YYEKEE (reference sequence). Trimming shortened V by 0 bases and J by 4 bases, and 14 bases separated the two germline ends. This CDR3 is built from 15 residues. The CDR3 bases are TGTGCCAGCAGCTTGGAGATGGGCCGGGGTTACGAGCAGTACTTC. Residues: CASSLEMGRGYEQYF.

The CDR3 coding sequence is TGTGCCAGCAGTGAAACGCGGGGGGGCGGTGGAACCGGGGAGCTGTTTTTT. Protein product: CASSETRGGGGTGELFF. The gene calls are TRBV2 and TRBJ2-2; 9 bases are a match to TRBD2. CDR3 length: 17 residues. Germline assignment: CDR1 SNHLY and CDR2 FYNNEI. V lost 2 bases to trimming and J lost 5 bases; unmatched junction nucleotides: 9.

The chain has TRBV9 and TRBJ1-4; D gene uncertain. Germline V gives CDR1 SGDLS, CDR2 YYNGEE. The CDR3 runs 14 residues. V lost 3 bases and J 2 bases, leaving 8 bases between the germline ends. The CDR3 coding sequence is TGTGCCAGCAGCGCGGGAGGTACTAATGAAAAACTGTTTTTT. Protein sequence: CASSAGGTNEKLFF.

This clone was seen only a few times. This chain uses TRBV24-1 with TRBJ2-3; 12 bases align to TRBD2. This CDR3 contains 18 residues. V lost 4 bases, J lost 5 bases, and 12 bases stayed unmatched. Germline V gene data show CDR1 as KGHDR and CDR2 as SFDVKD. Here the CDR3 DNA reads TGTGCCACCAGTGACCCTGGACTAGCGGGAAGTCTTGTAGATACGCAGTATTTT. Its protein is CATSDPGLAGSLVDTQYF.

CDR3 amino acids: CASSPRSDNEQFF. DNA for the CDR3: TGTGCCAGCAGCCCACGATCGGACAATGAGCAGTTCTTC. The chain has TRBV5-4 and TRBJ2-1; D gene uncertain. CDR1 and CDR2 (germline): SGHNT, YYREEE (reference sequence). CDR3 length: 13 amino acids. V dropped 4 bases and J dropped 5 bases, with 10 bases sitting between them.

This clone showed up just a few times. The chain has TRBV6-1 and TRBJ2-2, with 8 positions matching TRBD1. V shed 1 base, J shed 3 bases, and the junction held 4 bases outside the gene matches. The germline gives CDR1 MNHNS, CDR2 SASEGT. The CDR3 consists of 16 residues. The CDR3: CASSEVNRGYTGELFF. The CDR3 nucleotides read TGTGCCAGCAGTGAAGTAAACAGGGGGTACACCGGGGAGCTGTTTTTT.

The chain carries TRBV3-1 (or the pseudogene TRBV3-2) and TRBJ2-7; TRBD2 matches 13 bases. V trimming: 4 bases; J trimming: 0 bases; junction bases outside the gene matches: 3. The CDR3 length is 16 residues. Germline V lookup: CDR1 LGHDT, CDR2 YNNKEL (reference sequence). The CDR3 coding sequence is TGTGCCAGCAGCCTACTAGCGGGAGGGCCCTCCTACGAGCAGTACTTC. Its translation is CASSLLAGGPSYEQYF.

This clone showed up just once. The J gene is TRBJ2-1, the V gene TRBV4-3; 7 bases are a match to TRBD2. The J segment lost 7 bases and the V segment lost 0 bases, leaving 9 bases of the junction unmatched. This CDR3 contains 16 residues. Per the germline V gene, CDR1 is LGHNA and CDR2 is YSLEER. CDR3 nucleotide sequence: TGCGCCAGCAGCCAAGATGCGACTAGCCGCCTGAATGAGCAGTTCTTC. Translating gives CASSQDATSRLNEQFF.

The chain recombines TRBV19 with TRBJ2-1; 9 nucleotides line up with TRBD1. The CDR3 spans 16 residues. The junction had 8 bases not matched to a gene; V was cut back by 7 bases and J by 1 base. Germline V gene data show CDR1 as LNHDA and CDR2 as SQIVND (reference sequence). In DNA, the CDR3 is TGTGCCAGTATGTCCGGGACAGGGTTTTCCTACAATGAGCAGTTCTTC. Its protein is CASMSGTGFSYNEQFF.

The count of this clone is one. The rearrangement uses TRBV7-6 and TRBJ2-2; D gene uncertain. Germline V gene data show CDR1 as SGHVS and CDR2 as FNYEAQ. The V and J ends lost 1 base and 5 bases respectively, with 11 bases between them. This CDR3 region has 15 residues. CDR3 region: CASSLGAFGTGELFF. As DNA, the CDR3 is TGTGCCAGCAGCTTAGGGGCTTTTGGAACCGGGGAGCTGTTTTTT.

The chain joins TRBV2 to TRBJ2-7; 8 positions agree with TRBD2. This CDR3 region has 15 residues. Germline V gene sequence: CDR1 SNHLY, CDR2 FYNNEI. V shed 6 bases, J shed 2 bases, and the junction held 9 bases outside the gene matches. The DNA of the CDR3 is TGTGCCAGCAGCCCAAGGACGGGAGGGCCCTACGAGCAGTACTTC. Amino acids: CASSPRTGGPYEQYF.